A selection of T cell receptor beta chains follows, all from one sample in a study of blood T cell repertoires in COVID-19. Some clones are missing from TCRdb's copy, which holds only in-frame ones; the method was immunoSEQ multiplex PCR. The sample records 200,000 to 300,000 clones, 84% being singletons. The specimen was peripheral blood. All receptors derive from a man aged 45 to 65 with acute or convalescent COVID-19. Each CDR3 is given with its conserved first and last residue. Fields, in order: clone size, CDR3 length, J gene, V gene, D gene, CDR3 DNA, CDR3 protein. The D gene is left open where the match is weak. Size is stated for part of the rows, as once, few or many counts, or as a class when the clone is expanded.

abundance: .; len: 14; j_gene: TRBJ2-3; v_gene: TRBV24-1; d_gene: TRBD2; CDR3nt: TGTGCCACCAGCGTAGCGGGAGGCACAGATACGCAGTATTTT; CDR3aa: CATSVAGGTDTQYF
abundance: .; len: 13; j_gene: TRBJ1-5; v_gene: TRBV2; d_gene: .; CDR3nt: TGTGCCAGCAGTGTCGGGAAGGGTCAGCCCCAGCATTTT; CDR3aa: CASSVGKGQPQHF
abundance: .; len: 15; j_gene: TRBJ2-3; v_gene: TRBV7-9; d_gene: TRBD2; CDR3nt: TGTGCCAGCAGCTTAGTGGGGGGGTACACAGATACGCAGTATTTT; CDR3aa: CASSLVGGYTDTQYF
abundance: .; len: 14; j_gene: TRBJ1-3; v_gene: TRBV5-6; d_gene: TRBD1; CDR3nt: TGTGCCAGCAGCCTCCGGACAGGGGGGCACACCATATATTTT; CDR3aa: CASSLRTGGHTIYF
abundance: .; len: 17; j_gene: TRBJ1-2; v_gene: TRBV15; d_gene: TRBD1; CDR3nt: TGTGCCACCAGCAGGTCCTTCGGACAGGCTTTATCCTATGGCTACACCTTC; CDR3aa: CATSRSFGQALSYGYTF
abundance: .; len: 14; j_gene: TRBJ1-5; v_gene: TRBV30; d_gene: TRBD1; CDR3nt: TGTGCCTGGAGTAGCGGACAGGGAAACCAGCCCCAGCATTTT; CDR3aa: CAWSSGQGNQPQHF
abundance: .; len: 15; j_gene: TRBJ2-2; v_gene: TRBV5-1; d_gene: .; CDR3nt: TGCGCCAGCAGCTTGTTGGGCGCGAACACCGGGGAGCTGTTTTTT; CDR3aa: CASSLLGANTGELFF
abundance: .; len: 14; j_gene: TRBJ2-1; v_gene: TRBV29-1; d_gene: TRBD2; CDR3nt: TGCAGCGTTGTGCCTAGCGGATCCTTCGATGAGCAGTTCTTC; CDR3aa: CSVVPSGSFDEQFF
abundance: .; len: 14; j_gene: TRBJ2-1; v_gene: TRBV27; d_gene: TRBD2; CDR3nt: TGTGCCAGCAGGCCGGGACTAGCAGGGGTAGCGCAGTTCTTC; CDR3aa: CASRPGLAGVAQFF
abundance: .; len: 15; j_gene: TRBJ2-1; v_gene: TRBV3-1/TRBV3-2; d_gene: .; CDR3nt: TGTGCCAGCAGCCATATGAGGAGCTCCTACAATGAGCAGTTCTTC; CDR3aa: CASSHMRSSYNEQFF
abundance: once; len: 15; j_gene: TRBJ2-1; v_gene: TRBV24-1; d_gene: TRBD2; CDR3nt: TGTGCCACCGGCGTGGGACGGGAGGGCTACAATGAGCAGTTCTTC; CDR3aa: CATGVGREGYNEQFF
abundance: .; len: 14; j_gene: TRBJ2-3; v_gene: TRBV9; d_gene: .; CDR3nt: TGTGCCAGCAGCATTCGGGGGGCCGCAGATACGCAGTATTTT; CDR3aa: CASSIRGAADTQYF
abundance: .; len: 15; j_gene: TRBJ1-2; v_gene: TRBV3-1/TRBV3-2; d_gene: .; CDR3nt: TGTGCCAGCAGCCAAGGTAGACAGCCTAACTATGGCTACACCTTC; CDR3aa: CASSQGRQPNYGYTF
abundance: .; len: 15; j_gene: TRBJ2-7; v_gene: TRBV5-5; d_gene: TRBD2; CDR3nt: TGTGCCAGCAGCTTGGGCTCTAGCGGGGTACACGAGCAGTACTTC; CDR3aa: CASSLGSSGVHEQYF
abundance: .; len: 13; j_gene: TRBJ2-1; v_gene: TRBV15; d_gene: .; CDR3nt: TGTGCCACCAGCGGACGGACAGTCAATGAGCAGTTCTTC; CDR3aa: CATSGRTVNEQFF
abundance: .; len: 13; j_gene: TRBJ1-1; v_gene: TRBV7-8; d_gene: TRBD1; CDR3nt: TGTGCCAGCAGCTTCCGGACAGGGCTTGAAGCTTTCTTT; CDR3aa: CASSFRTGLEAFF
abundance: .; len: 17; j_gene: TRBJ1-3; v_gene: TRBV18; d_gene: TRBD1; CDR3nt: TGTGCCAGCTCCCCTTCCAGACAGGGGATCGGTGGAAACACCATATATTTT; CDR3aa: CASSPSRQGIGGNTIYF
abundance: .; len: 15; j_gene: TRBJ1-2; v_gene: TRBV18; d_gene: .; CDR3nt: TGTGCCAGCTCACCAGGTATTAGGGGGAACTATGGCTACACCTTC; CDR3aa: CASSPGIRGNYGYTF
abundance: .; len: 15; j_gene: TRBJ2-2; v_gene: TRBV29-1; d_gene: .; CDR3nt: TGCAGCGTTTGGGGTCGGGGAGGAGACACCGGGGAGCTGTTTTTT; CDR3aa: CSVWGRGGDTGELFF
abundance: once; len: 15; j_gene: TRBJ1-5; v_gene: TRBV6-5; d_gene: .; CDR3nt: TGTGCCAGCAGTTACTCTAGCAGGGGCCATCAGCCCCAGCATTTT; CDR3aa: CASSYSSRGHQPQHF
abundance: .; len: 15; j_gene: TRBJ2-7; v_gene: TRBV30; d_gene: TRBD1; CDR3nt: TGTGCCTGGAGCGGGGACAGGGGGCGCAGGTACGAGCAGTACTTC; CDR3aa: CAWSGDRGRRYEQYF
abundance: .; len: 16; j_gene: TRBJ2-1; v_gene: TRBV6-5; d_gene: TRBD2; CDR3nt: TGTGCCAGCAGTTACCTCCCGGGAGGGCCATTGACTGAGCAGTTCTTC; CDR3aa: CASSYLPGGPLTEQFF
abundance: .; len: 12; j_gene: TRBJ1-1; v_gene: TRBV28; d_gene: .; CDR3nt: TGTGCCAGCAGCCACGGACAGCGGCAAGCTTTCTTT; CDR3aa: CASSHGQRQAFF
abundance: .; len: 18; j_gene: TRBJ2-4; v_gene: TRBV11-2; d_gene: TRBD2; CDR3nt: TGTGCCAGCAGCTTAGAGGCTAGCGGGAGCGGGGTCAAAAACATTCAGTACTTC; CDR3aa: CASSLEASGSGVKNIQYF
abundance: .; len: 14; j_gene: TRBJ2-2; v_gene: TRBV5-1; d_gene: .; CDR3nt: TGCGCCAGCAGCGGCGGGCCTCTCACCGGGGAGCTGTTTTTT; CDR3aa: CASSGGPLTGELFF
abundance: .; len: 15; j_gene: TRBJ2-5; v_gene: TRBV18; d_gene: TRBD2; CDR3nt: TGTGCCAGCTCACCTTGGACTAGCGGTCAAGAGACCCAGTACTTC; CDR3aa: CASSPWTSGQETQYF
abundance: .; len: 13; j_gene: TRBJ1-5; v_gene: TRBV28; d_gene: .; CDR3nt: TGTGCCAGCACCCCCGGAGGCAGCCAGCCCCAGCATTTT; CDR3aa: CASTPGGSQPQHF
abundance: .; len: 14; j_gene: TRBJ2-7; v_gene: TRBV4-2; d_gene: TRBD1; CDR3nt: TGTGCCAGCAGCCCGACAGGGACAAATTACGAGCAGTACTTC; CDR3aa: CASSPTGTNYEQYF
abundance: .; len: 16; j_gene: TRBJ2-3; v_gene: TRBV6-1; d_gene: .; CDR3nt: TGTGCCAGCAGTGAAGGGGCGGGGGCATACACAGATACGCAGTATTTT; CDR3aa: CASSEGAGAYTDTQYF
abundance: .; len: 13; j_gene: TRBJ1-1; v_gene: TRBV6-7; d_gene: TRBD1; CDR3nt: TGTGCCAGCAGTTACTCGCAGGGGGCTTTACCTTTCTTT; CDR3aa: CASSYSQGALPFF
abundance: few; len: 14; j_gene: TRBJ1-4; v_gene: TRBV25-1; d_gene: TRBD1; CDR3nt: TGTGCCAGCAGTGATGGACAGGGTCGGGAAAAACTGTTTTTT; CDR3aa: CASSDGQGREKLFF
abundance: few; len: 16; j_gene: TRBJ2-1; v_gene: TRBV11-3; d_gene: TRBD1; CDR3nt: TGTGCCAGCAGCTTATTCTCGACAGGGGAGTATAATGAGCAGTTCTTC; CDR3aa: CASSLFSTGEYNEQFF
abundance: once; len: 13; j_gene: TRBJ1-1; v_gene: TRBV11-3; d_gene: .; CDR3nt: TGTGCCAGCAGCTCGAGGGTGGACACTGAAGCTTTCTTT; CDR3aa: CASSSRVDTEAFF
abundance: .; len: 14; j_gene: TRBJ1-1; v_gene: TRBV9; d_gene: .; CDR3nt: TGTGCCAGCAGCTCCCTAGGGGCATACACTGAAGCTTTCTTT; CDR3aa: CASSSLGAYTEAFF
abundance: .; len: 15; j_gene: TRBJ2-7; v_gene: TRBV6-5; d_gene: .; CDR3nt: TGTGCCAGCAGTTGGGGCGGTTCCAGCTCCTACGAGCAGTACTTC; CDR3aa: CASSWGGSSSYEQYF
abundance: .; len: 12; j_gene: TRBJ2-7; v_gene: TRBV30; d_gene: .; CDR3nt: TGTGCCTGGAGTGTAAACAGCTACGAGCAGTACTTC; CDR3aa: CAWSVNSYEQYF
abundance: .; len: 15; j_gene: TRBJ1-1; v_gene: TRBV14; d_gene: .; CDR3nt: TGTGCCAGCAGCCCCTACAGGGAGATTAACACTGAAGCTTTCTTT; CDR3aa: CASSPYREINTEAFF
abundance: .; len: 11; j_gene: TRBJ1-2; v_gene: TRBV5-1; d_gene: .; CDR3nt: TGCGCCAGCGGAACAGGATATGGCTACACCTTC; CDR3aa: CASGTGYGYTF
abundance: .; len: 18; j_gene: TRBJ2-1; v_gene: TRBV28; d_gene: TRBD2; CDR3nt: TGTGCCAGCAGTTCCATATGGGGGACTAGCGGGAGGACAGATGAGCAGTTCTTC; CDR3aa: CASSSIWGTSGRTDEQFF
abundance: .; len: 15; j_gene: TRBJ1-6; v_gene: TRBV5-4; d_gene: .; CDR3nt: TGTGCCAGCAGCTTGGCCGATTACACGAATTCACCCCTCCACTTT; CDR3aa: CASSLADYTNSPLHF
abundance: .; len: 16; j_gene: TRBJ2-3; v_gene: TRBV10-3; d_gene: TRBD2; CDR3nt: TGTGCCACCACTTTGGAACTAGCGGGAACCACAGATACGCAGTATTTT; CDR3aa: CATTLELAGTTDTQYF
abundance: once; len: 17; j_gene: TRBJ2-1; v_gene: TRBV3-1/TRBV3-2; d_gene: TRBD2; CDR3nt: TGTGCCAGCAGCCAGGACCTAGCGGGGGGCCCAGTCCGTCAGCAGTTCTTC; CDR3aa: CASSQDLAGGPVRQQFF
abundance: .; len: 15; j_gene: TRBJ2-7; v_gene: TRBV19; d_gene: TRBD1; CDR3nt: TGTGCCAGTAGTATCAACCGGGACAGGGTCCACGAGCAGTACTTC; CDR3aa: CASSINRDRVHEQYF
abundance: once; len: 15; j_gene: TRBJ2-2; v_gene: TRBV2; d_gene: TRBD2; CDR3nt: TGTGCCAGCAGTGATCTAGCGGGGGGAACAGTGGAGCTGTTTTTT; CDR3aa: CASSDLAGGTVELFF
abundance: .; len: 14; j_gene: TRBJ1-5; v_gene: TRBV6-5; d_gene: TRBD1; CDR3nt: TGTGCCAGCAGCAGGACAGGGGACAATCAGCCCCAGCATTTT; CDR3aa: CASSRTGDNQPQHF
abundance: .; len: 15; j_gene: TRBJ2-3; v_gene: TRBV28; d_gene: .; CDR3nt: TGTGCCAGCAGTACAGGAACTGCTAGCACAGATACGCAGTATTTT; CDR3aa: CASSTGTASTDTQYF
abundance: .; len: 13; j_gene: TRBJ1-1; v_gene: TRBV24-1; d_gene: .; CDR3nt: TGTGCCACCAGTGATGGCAGAAACACTGAAGCTTTCTTT; CDR3aa: CATSDGRNTEAFF